This T cell receptor (beta chain) appears in the sequencing data of a study of T cells in Graves' hyperthyroidism and ophthalmopathy. Diagnoses rested on clinical symptoms, serum thyroxine and TRAb, thyroid ultrasound and orbital computed tomography. Researchers amplified the TCR beta CDR3 regions from RNA transcripts. Using the HTBI primer set, a first-round RT-PCR was run on the TCR CDR3. TCRdb processed the multiplex PCR reads anew with MiXCR; each CDR3 protein has one entry. This sample yields 300,000 to 450,000 distinct CDR3 sequences, of which 13% are seen a single time; about a fifth belongs to the top ten. The CDR3 runs 11 residues. Losses at the gene ends were 6 bases for V and 11 bases for J; bases not matched to a gene: 5. Per germline, CDR1 MNHNS and CDR2 SASEGT.

V usage is TRBV6-1 and J usage is TRBJ1-1, with 8 bases matching TRBD1. The specimen was blood. This receptor was identified in a man aged 25-45 years with Graves' hyperthyroidism that later progressed to Graves' ophthalmopathy. CDR3 sequence: CASSYRGSAFF. For the CDR3, the DNA is TGTGCCAGCAGCTACAGGGGGTCGGCTTTCTTT.